This TCR beta chain was retrieved from a study of blood T cell repertoires in COVID-19. Across the study: Both acute and convalescent COVID-19 samples were obtained from the United States, Italy and Spain. PBMCs, B-cell-depleted T cells, or T cells were the source of the cDNA or gDNA that made up the material.

V gave up 9 bases and J gave up 4 bases; unmatched junction bases: 10. The CDR3 extends over 14 amino acids. CDR1 is SGHRS and CDR2 is YFSETQ in the germline V gene. The repertoire was sequenced with immunoSEQ multiplex PCR; TCRdb's copy has only in-frame clones and lacks some. The sample lists about 130,000 clones, about 89% occurring once. The clonotype comes from a woman in her seventies with COVID-19, enrolled during active disease. This chain connects TRBV5-1 to TRBJ2-5; 9 nucleotides agree with TRBD1. The sample comprised peripheral blood. CDR3 loop: CAIYRDRVAETQYF. As DNA, the CDR3 is TGCGCCATCTACCGGGACAGGGTTGCAGAGACCCAGTACTTC. Looking up the rest from reference TRBV5-1 and TRBJ2-5 gives the full variable domain: KAGVTQTPRYLIKTRGQQVTLSCSPISGHRSVSWYQQTPGQGLQFLFEYFSETQRNKGNFPGRFSGRQFSNSRSEMNVSTLELGDSALYLCAIYRDRVAETQYFGPGTRLLVL.